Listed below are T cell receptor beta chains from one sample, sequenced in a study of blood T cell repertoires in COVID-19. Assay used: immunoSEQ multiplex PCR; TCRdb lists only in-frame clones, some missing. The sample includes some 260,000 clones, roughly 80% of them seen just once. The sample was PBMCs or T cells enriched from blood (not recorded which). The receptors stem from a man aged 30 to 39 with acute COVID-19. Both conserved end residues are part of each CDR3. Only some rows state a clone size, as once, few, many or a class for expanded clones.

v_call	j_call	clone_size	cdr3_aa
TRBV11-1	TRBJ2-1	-	CASSLRQGGSDEQFF
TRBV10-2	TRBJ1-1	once	CATRDTHTEAFF
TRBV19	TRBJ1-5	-	CASRQVLSQPQHF
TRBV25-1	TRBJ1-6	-	CASSESSYNSPLHF
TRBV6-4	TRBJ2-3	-	CASSESGTGADTQYF
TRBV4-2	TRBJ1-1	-	CASSQVQGNTEAFF
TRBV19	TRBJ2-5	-	CATSRGVGETQYF
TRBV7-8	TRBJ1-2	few	CASSLAGQGRSSYTF
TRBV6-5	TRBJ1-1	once	CASSSGTGGNTEAFF
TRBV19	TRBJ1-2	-	CAGRDRGYGYTF
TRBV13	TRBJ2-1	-	CASSPRLVRNEQFF
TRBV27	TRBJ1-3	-	CASSLTGFGNTIYF
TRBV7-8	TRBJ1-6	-	CATRQGAASPLHF
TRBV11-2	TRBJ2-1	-	CASSRDSSYNEQFF
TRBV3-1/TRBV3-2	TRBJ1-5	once	CASSQEGASNQPQHF
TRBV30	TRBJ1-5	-	CAWSVSGANSNQPQHF
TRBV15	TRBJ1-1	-	CATSRDRGGAEAFF
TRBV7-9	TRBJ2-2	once	CASSLGQPLTGELFF
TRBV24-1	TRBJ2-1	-	CATSDYTGWGEQFF
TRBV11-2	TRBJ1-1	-	CASSQGGGAFEAFF
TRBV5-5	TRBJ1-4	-	CASSQATNEKLFF
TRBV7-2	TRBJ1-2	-	CASSLSLQGMGGYTF
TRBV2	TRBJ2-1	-	CASETGLGDNEQFF
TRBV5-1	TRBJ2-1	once	CASSLDTNEQFF
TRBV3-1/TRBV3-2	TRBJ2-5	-	CASCGAAAETQYF
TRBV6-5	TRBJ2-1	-	CASRQTQIEQFF
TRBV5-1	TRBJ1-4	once	CASSPGRGTNEKLFF
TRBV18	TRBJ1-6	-	CASSPPGLVDSPLHF
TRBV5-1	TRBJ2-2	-	CASSLEQGTGELFF
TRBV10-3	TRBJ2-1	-	CAISADTYNEQFF
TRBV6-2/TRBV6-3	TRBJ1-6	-	CASSAGTGFNSPLHF
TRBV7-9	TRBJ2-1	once	CASSSLAGASYNEQFF
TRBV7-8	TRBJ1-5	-	CASSASGGRDQPQHF
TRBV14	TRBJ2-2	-	CASRDRTNTGELFF
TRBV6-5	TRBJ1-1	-	CASREHGNTEAFF
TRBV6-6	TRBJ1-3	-	CASSPQTGVRGRNTIYF
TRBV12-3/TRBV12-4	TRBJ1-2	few	CASNLGQVEGYTF
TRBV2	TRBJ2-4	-	CASSDPRNIQYF
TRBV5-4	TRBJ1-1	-	CASSRPGGNTEAFF
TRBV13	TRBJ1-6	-	CASSPGRGRESSPLHF
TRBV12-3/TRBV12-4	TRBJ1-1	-	CASRDRTEAFF
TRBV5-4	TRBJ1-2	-	CASRLNDRGVSGYTF
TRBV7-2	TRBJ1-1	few	CASSPQAQNTEAFF